These 10 T cell receptor beta chains were sequenced from one sample in a study of T cells in women clearing cervical HPV infection. The protocol was immunoSEQ multiplex PCR, while the TCRdb copy is restricted to in-frame clones and leaves out a portion. The sample totals around 22,000 clones. Sequenced input: blood buffy coat. The receptors were sampled from a woman between 18 and 70 years old with a cervical HPV16 infection that either progressed to CIN3+ or cleared (not recorded which).

As to this clone: The CDR3 end falls 3 residues outside the read, so it is completed with the germline J gene. The V and J genes are TRBV4-2 and TRBJ2-6, with a weak D call TRBD1 (6 bases). CDR3 length: 15 amino acids. V lost 6 bases to trimming and J lost 4 bases, with 13 bases between them. From germline, CDR1 is LGHNA and CDR2 YNFKEQ. The CDR3 sequence: CASREQGDGANVLTF. The part of the CDR3 DNA that was read is TGTGCCAGCAGAGAACAGGGCGACGGGGCCAACGTC.

In regard to this clone: The DNA ends 3 residues before the CDR3 does, and the rest of the CDR3 is filled in from the germline J gene. V and J are TRBV10-3 and TRBJ2-2; a possible D gene is TRBD2 (6 bases). CDR3 length equals 13 residues. The V and J ends lost 8 bases and 6 bases respectively, with 13 bases between them. The germline V gene encodes CDR1 ENHRY and CDR2 SYGVKD. The CDR3 sequence: CAIHSPGAGELFF. The sequenced part of the CDR3 DNA is TGTGCCATCCATTCCCCGGGGGCCGGGGAG.

As for this clone: The read halts 3 residues ahead of the CDR3 end, with the missing end drawn from the germline J gene. J is TRBJ1-1 and V is TRBV5-6; unclear D gene. CDR3 length: 12 amino acids. From germline, CDR1 is SGHDT and CDR2 YYEEEE. CDR3 in amino acids: CASRSSRREAFF. The sequenced CDR3 bases are TGTGCCAGCAGATCGTCCCGCAGGGAA.

Of note for this clone: The read falls 3 residues short of the CDR3 end, and the missing part is taken from the germline J gene. The chain uses TRBV7-8 and TRBJ1-1; 10 bases line up with TRBD1. The germline CDR1 and CDR2 sequences are SGHVS and FQNEAQ. Trimming cost V 11 bases and J 5 bases; bases outside gene matches: 14. There are 15 residues in the CDR3. CDR3 in amino acids: CAGQGQGVISTEAFF. The DNA read from the CDR3 is TGTGCCGGCCAAGGACAGGGGGTAATTTCTACTGAA.

A word on this clone: The CDR3 end lies 3 residues beyond the end of the read and is filled in from the germline J gene. The gene calls are TRBV6-2 or TRBV6-3 and TRBJ1-2; TRBD1 matches at 7 bases. Germline V gene lookup returns CDR1 MNHEY and CDR2 SVGEGT. The CDR3 runs 14 residues. CDR3 DNA, as far as it was read: TGTGCCAGCATAGACCGAGGGGGCTCCTACGAC. Amino acids: CASIDRGGSYD. The whole CDR3 sequence is CASIDRGGSYDYTF.

A note on this clone: The read terminates 3 residues ahead of where the CDR3 ends, so the germline J gene completes it. This specimen includes other DNA sequences encoding the same CDR3. The chain has TRBV6-1 and TRBJ2-3, with 7 bases lining up with TRBD1. Trimming at V came to 3 bases and at J to 5 bases, leaving 8 bases not matched to a gene. The CDR3 runs 15 residues. From germline, CDR1 is MNHNS and CDR2 SASEGT. Here the CDR3 reads CASSEAAGGGDTQYF. The part of the CDR3 DNA that was read is TGTGCCAGCAGTGAGGCGGCAGGGGGTGGAGATACG.

Comments on this clone: The CDR3 goes on 3 residues after the read ends, and that part is filled in from the germline J gene. The chain is built from TRBV28 and TRBJ2-1; weak D call: TRBD1 (5 bases). V gave up 5 bases and J gave up 4 bases, with 18 bases separating them. Germline lookup yields CDR1 MDHEN and CDR2 SYDVKM. The CDR3 covers 16 residues. This chain's CDR3 is CASSPSLRQPYNEQFF. The CDR3 DNA, read in part, is TGTGCCAGCAGTCCCAGTTTGAGACAGCCGTACAATGAG.

As to this clone: The CDR3 goes on 3 residues after the read ends, and that part is filled in from the germline J gene. The rearrangement links TRBV2 to TRBJ1-4; 9 bases line up with TRBD1. The CDR3 covers 18 residues. Germline V gene data show CDR1 as SNHLY and CDR2 as FYNNEI. The CDR3 sequence is CASTSSRDRVSYNSPLFF. The sequenced CDR3 bases are TGTGCCAGCACCTCGTCCCGGGACAGGGTCTCCTATAATTCACCA.

In the case of this clone: The sequence runs out 3 residues before the end of the CDR3; the remainder is reconstructed from the germline J gene. The J gene is TRBJ2-7, the V gene TRBV5-1, with TRBD1 as a possible D gene (6 bases). CDR3 size: 14 residues. The germline V and J ends were trimmed by 0 bases and 3 bases, with 10 bases remaining between them. Germline CDR1 and CDR2: SGHRS and YFSETQ. This CDR3 reads CASSLEAGDYEQYF. The CDR3 DNA, read in part, is TGCGCCAGCAGCTTGGAGGCAGGGGACTACGAG.

About this clone: The CDR3 end falls 3 residues outside the read, so it is completed with the germline J gene. V and J are TRBV5-1 and TRBJ2-2; 7 bases fit TRBD2. Germline CDR1 and CDR2: SGHRS and YFSETQ. This CDR3 has 14 amino acids. V was pared by 0 bases and J by 6 bases, with 2 bases of the junction left unmatched. The CDR3 protein is CASSLGLAAGELFF. CDR3 bases read: TGCGCCAGCAGCTTGGGTCTAGCGGCCGGGGAG.